Shown below are 8 T cell receptor beta chains from a single sample sequenced in a study of T cell responses to AZD1222 COVID-19 vaccine. Here immunoSEQ multiplex PCR was the method, and the copy in TCRdb shows in-frame clones only, minus some. The sample lists 85,000 to 130,000 clones, approximately 87% occurring once. The sequencing here drew on peripheral blood, taken on day 0 of AZD1222 vaccination. The origin of the receptors is an adult in good health.

V and J are TRBV6-6 and TRBJ1-5, with D possibly TRBD1 on 6 matching bases. The CDR3 length is 15 residues. Germline CDR1 MNHNY, CDR2 SVGAGI (reference sequence). The V gene lost 2 bases and the J gene lost 2 bases, with 10 bases spanning the gap. The CDR3 bases are TGTGCCAGCAGTTACGAACAGGGAGGCAATCAGCCCCAGCATTTT. Its protein product is CASSYEQGGNQPQHF.

In its sample, this clone was seen once. This chain uses TRBV7-9 with TRBJ2-2; D is unclear. Germline V gene data show CDR1 as SEHNR and CDR2 as FQNEAQ (reference sequence). With 1 base removed from V and 5 bases from J, the gap between germline ends came to 5 bases. The CDR3 has 13 residues. The CDR3 region has the DNA TGTGCCAGCAGCTTAGACGTGACCGGGGAGCTGTTTTTT. This encodes CASSLDVTGELFF.

This clone has just one count. The chain recombines TRBV7-2 with TRBJ1-6; 8 bases map to TRBD1. CDR1 and CDR2 from the germline V gene are SGHTA and FQGNSA. V shed 5 bases and J 14 bases; nucleotides not matched to a gene: 14. The CDR3 length is 15 residues. The CDR3 DNA sequence: TGTGCCAGCAGCCCCGACAGGGGTCCCCTTAGTTCCCTCCACTTT. This encodes CASSPDRGPLSSLHF.

The CDR3 sequence: CASSLFGEKLFF. In nucleotides, the CDR3 is TGTGCCAGCAGCCTTTTTGGGGAAAAACTGTTTTTT. The chain links TRBV25-1 to TRBJ1-4, with D unresolved. Germline assignment: CDR1 MGHDK and CDR2 SYGVNS. Trimming took off 6 bases at V and 8 bases at J, with 10 bases between the two ends. The CDR3 is 12 residues long.

The chain joins TRBV2 to TRBJ1-6, with TRBD1 matching 8 bases. The CDR3 length is 11 residues. CDR1 SNHLY and CDR2 FYNNEI come from the germline V gene. With V trimmed by 4 bases and J by 16 bases, 3 bases remained unmatched. CDR3 protein: CASSGQGALHF. The CDR3 DNA reads as TGTGCCAGCAGTGGTCAGGGGGCTCTCCACTTT.

V is TRBV6-2 or TRBV6-3 and J is TRBJ1-1; unclear D gene. The CDR3 has 16 amino acids. Germline CDR1 MNHEY, CDR2 SVGEGT. V dropped 2 bases and J dropped 11 bases, with 24 bases sitting between them. CDR3: CASSYPNGPLASVAFF. CDR3 DNA sequence: TGTGCCAGCAGTTACCCTAATGGTCCTTTGGCGTCAGTTGCTTTCTTT.

This rearrangement joins TRBV3-1 (or the pseudogene TRBV3-2) to TRBJ1-1; D is unclear. Trimming took 2 bases from V and 6 from J, leaving 7 bases between them. The CDR3 runs 12 residues. Germline V gene data show CDR1 as LGHDT and CDR2 as YNNKEL (reference sequence). CDR3 loop: CASSQSTAEAFF. CDR3 coding DNA: TGTGCCAGCAGCCAATCTACAGCTGAAGCTTTCTTT.

This chain joins TRBV2 and TRBJ2-3; a possible D gene is TRBD1 (6 bases). Per germline, CDR1 SNHLY and CDR2 FYNNEI. CDR3 length: 16 residues. The ends were cut back, 1 base at V and 5 bases at J, with 16 bases in the middle. The CDR3 bases are TGTGCCAGCAGTGAAGGCAGGACAGCAGTCGTAGATACGCAGTATTTT. This translates into CASSEGRTAVVDTQYF.